The 22 T cell receptor beta chains given below trace back to one sample, sequenced in a study of cytomegalovirus exposure and HLA in healthy donors. Vbeta (60) and Jbeta (13) primers were used in the PCR. Using immunoSEQ multiplex PCR, the repertoire was profiled, and TCRdb retains in-frame clones only, with some absent. The profile shows around 150,000 clones, 77% of them singletons. Input material: PBMCs. These TCRs come from a man aged 45-65 years in good health and CMV-seropositive.

J is TRBJ2-7 and V is TRBV10-2, with D possibly TRBD1 on 6 matching bases. From germline, CDR1 is WSHSY and CDR2 SAAADI. The V end was cut by 6 bases, the J end by 6 bases, with 18 bases between. The CDR3 covers 14 residues. CDR3 region: CASSDLYRVREQYF. For the CDR3, the DNA is TGCGCCAGCAGCGACTTATACAGGGTACGCGAGCAGTACTTC.

V and J are TRBV28 and TRBJ2-7; possible D gene TRBD1, 7 bases. The V and J ends lost 5 bases and 4 bases respectively, with 24 bases between them. Germline-derived CDR1 and CDR2 are MDHEN and SYDVKM. The CDR3 extends over 17 amino acids. The CDR3 nucleotides are TGTGCCAGCAGTCCTTCTCGGGGGACAGCAAAGCCATACGAGCAGTACTTC. Its protein is CASSPSRGTAKPYEQYF.

The chain links TRBV6-5 to TRBJ1-1; 8 nucleotides align to TRBD1. V shed 2 bases, J shed 5 bases, and the junction held 4 bases outside the gene matches. The CDR3 extends over 14 amino acids. Per the germline V gene, CDR1 is MNHEY and CDR2 is SVGAGI. The CDR3 nucleotides read TGTGCCAGCAGTTACGCAGGGGGCGGGACTGAAGCTTTCTTT. Its protein product is CASSYAGGGTEAFF.

The chain has TRBV7-9 and TRBJ1-1; 7 bases map to TRBD1. CDR3 length equals 15 residues. Germline-derived CDR1 and CDR2 are SEHNR and FQNEAQ (reference sequence). Losses at the gene ends were 0 bases for V and 4 bases for J; bases not matched to a gene: 5. This CDR3 is CASSLAVAGGTEAFF. CDR3 DNA sequence: TGTGCCAGCAGCTTAGCGGTTGCAGGGGGCACTGAAGCTTTCTTT.

The chain recombines TRBV5-6 with TRBJ1-2, with 12 bases lining up with TRBD1. The J segment lost 13 bases and the V segment lost 5 bases, leaving 18 bases of the junction unmatched. The germline V gene encodes CDR1 SGHDT and CDR2 YYEEEE. The CDR3 extends over 16 amino acids. The CDR3 DNA is TGTGCCAGCAGTTTACCGGGACAGGGGGCAGAGGAGGAAGTCACCTTC. Protein product: CASSLPGQGAEEEVTF.

J is TRBJ1-4 and V is TRBV10-2; 7 bases align to TRBD1. There are 17 residues in the CDR3. Germline V lookup: CDR1 WSHSY, CDR2 SAAADI. J lost 1 base, V lost 3 bases, and 8 bases had no gene match. The CDR3 sequence: CASSDYRGGGTNEKLFF. The DNA of the CDR3 is TGCGCCAGCAGTGACTACAGGGGCGGAGGAACTAATGAAAAACTGTTTTTT.

The V call is TRBV10-1, the J call TRBJ2-1, with TRBD2 matching over 9 bases. CDR3 length: 15 amino acids. V lost 0 bases to trimming and J lost 14 bases; unmatched junction nucleotides: 11. The germline V gene has CDR1 WNHNN and CDR2 SYGVQD (reference sequence). CDR3 protein: CASSESKVAGAMEFF. Here the CDR3 DNA reads TGCGCCAGCAGTGAGTCTAAGGTAGCGGGGGCGATGGAGTTCTTC.

V is TRBV4-1 and J is TRBJ1-4; possible D gene TRBD1, 5 bases. Germline V gene sequence: CDR1 MGHRA, CDR2 YSYEKL. CDR3 length equals 16 residues. V gave up 1 base and J gave up 2 bases, with 11 bases separating them. CDR3 residues: CASSQGPGRTNEKLFF. CDR3 coding DNA: TGCGCCAGCAGCCAAGGGCCAGGGAGGACTAATGAAAAACTGTTTTTT.

The chain uses TRBV19 and TRBJ1-3, with 8 bases that match TRBD1. The CDR3 consists of 16 residues. The V segment lost 3 bases and the J segment 1 base; nucleotides outside the gene matches: 5. CDR1 and CDR2 from the germline V gene are LNHDA and SQIVND (reference sequence). As DNA, the CDR3 is TGTGCCAGTAGTATCGGGACAGGAACTTCTGGAAACACCATATATTTT. As protein: CASSIGTGTSGNTIYF.

The chain links TRBV5-1 to TRBJ2-7; TRBD1 aligns across 7 bases. The V segment lost 4 bases and the J segment 3 bases; nucleotides outside the gene matches: 10. The CDR3 contains 15 residues. Germline assignment: CDR1 SGHRS and CDR2 YFSETQ. The CDR3 sequence: CASSPETGSFYEQYF. In DNA form, the CDR3 reads TGCGCCAGCAGCCCGGAGACAGGGAGCTTCTACGAGCAGTACTTC.

The chain combines TRBV12-5 with TRBJ2-5, with 11 bases lining up with TRBD1. Germline lookup yields CDR1 LGHNT and CDR2 FRNRAP. This CDR3 has 16 residues. V gave up 1 base and J gave up 3 bases; unmatched junction bases: 4. CDR3 amino acids: CASGLGTGGREETQYF. CDR3 in DNA: TGTGCTAGTGGTTTGGGGACAGGGGGCAGGGAAGAGACCCAGTACTTC.

The chain joins TRBV5-4 to TRBJ1-2, with TRBD1 matching 7 bases. Losses at the gene ends were 2 bases for V and 1 base for J; bases not matched to a gene: 2. This CDR3 comprises 14 residues. CDR1 is SGHNT, CDR2 YYREEE, per germline (reference sequence). CDR3 protein: CASSFNRGNYGYTF. As DNA, the CDR3 is TGTGCCAGCAGCTTCAACAGGGGTAACTATGGCTACACCTTC. Drawing the rest from reference TRBV5-4 and TRBJ1-2, the complete variable domain is ETGVTQSPTHLIKTRGQQVTLRCSSQSGHNTVSWYQQALGQGPQFIFQYYREEENGRGNFPPRFSGLQFPNYSSELNVNALELDDSALYLCASSFNRGNYGYTFGSGTRLTVV.

The CDR3 loop is CASSPGQGADGQYF. The CDR3 nucleotides read TGTGCCAGCAGCCCGGGACAGGGGGCGGATGGGCAGTACTTC. J is TRBJ2-7 and V is TRBV14; 12 bases agree with TRBD1. V was clipped by 4 bases and J by 9 bases; unmatched bases: 7. There are 14 residues in the CDR3. Germline V gives CDR1 SGHDN, CDR2 FVKESK.

In regard to this clone: A read error may produce the germline difference seen at one junction end. V gene TRBV7-7 combines with J gene TRBJ1-3; 9 bases align to TRBD1. Per the germline V gene, CDR1 is SSHAT and CDR2 is FNYEAQ (reference sequence). The CDR3 has 17 residues. The CDR3 coding sequence is TGTGCTAGCAGCTTAGCGGGACAGGGTTTCTCTGGAAACACCATATATTTT. This codes for CASSLAGQGFSGNTIYF.

The rearrangement joins TRBV9 to TRBJ1-1; D gene uncertain. CDR1 is SGDLS and CDR2 is YYNGEE in the germline V gene. V was shortened by 3 bases and J by 3 bases, with 12 bases between the two germline ends. This CDR3 spans 14 amino acids. The CDR3 DNA sequence: TGTGCCAGCAGCGCGATTCAGGAGGACACTGAAGCTTTCTTT. Its protein is CASSAIQEDTEAFF.

The V call is TRBV19, the J call TRBJ2-5; 7 nucleotides match TRBD2. The CDR3 contains 14 residues. In germline, CDR1 is LNHDA, CDR2 SQIVND (reference sequence). J lost 2 bases, V lost 3 bases, and 3 bases had no gene match. The CDR3 DNA is TGTGCCAGTAGTATGGGAGGGAATCAAGAGACCCAGTACTTC. Its protein is CASSMGGNQETQYF.

The chain uses TRBV9 and TRBJ2-7; a weak D match, TRBD2 (6 bases). The CDR3 runs 17 residues. Germline CDR1 and CDR2: SGDLS and YYNGEE. Trimming removed 4 bases from V and 2 bases from J, with 22 bases in between. CDR3 sequence: CASSPGTGGLATYEQYF. The CDR3, as DNA: TGTGCCAGCAGCCCCGGGACCGGAGGGCTGGCCACCTACGAGCAGTACTTC. Full variable domain (outside the CDR3, taken from reference TRBV9 and TRBJ2-7): DSGVTQTPKHLITATGQRVTLRCSPRSGDLSVYWYQQSLDQGLQFLIQYYNGEERAKGNILERFSAQQFPDLHSELNLSSLELGDSALYFCASSPGTGGLATYEQYFGPGTRLTVT.

V usage is TRBV5-1 and J usage is TRBJ2-3, with 13 bases fitting TRBD2. The CDR3 contains 16 residues. Germline V gene sequence: CDR1 SGHRS, CDR2 YFSETQ. With V trimmed by 4 bases and J by 1 base, 3 bases remained unmatched. Here the CDR3 reads CASSGGTSGGTDTQYF. The DNA for the CDR3 is TGCGCCAGCAGCGGGGGGACTAGCGGGGGCACAGATACGCAGTATTTT.

The V gene is TRBV4-3, the J gene TRBJ2-1, with 7 positions matching TRBD2. In germline, CDR1 is LGHNA, CDR2 YSLEER. With V trimmed by 4 bases and J by 1 base, 1 base remained unmatched. This CDR3 spans 14 amino acids. The CDR3 is CASSLRESYNEQFF. In DNA, the CDR3 is TGCGCCAGCAGCCTGCGGGAGTCCTACAATGAGCAGTTCTTC.

This clone was seen a single time. The V gene is TRBV18, the J gene TRBJ1-2; 8 nucleotides agree with TRBD1. The CDR3 contains 16 residues. Germline V gene data show CDR1 as KGHSH and CDR2 as LQKENI. Losses at the gene ends were 6 bases for V and 2 bases for J; bases not matched to a gene: 11. The chain's CDR3 is CASSKSYGQGNYGYTF. The CDR3 DNA reads as TGTGCCAGCTCGAAATCCTACGGACAGGGCAACTATGGCTACACCTTC.

This clone has more than one count but fewer than ten. V is TRBV7-2 and J is TRBJ2-7; 8 bases match TRBD1. The ends lost 1 base at V and 0 bases at J; junction bases unmatched: 2. Germline V CDR1 and CDR2: SGHTA, FQGNSA. CDR3 length: 15 residues. CDR3 coding DNA: TGTGCCAGCAGCTTAGGGGACAGGAGCTCCTACGAGCAGTACTTC. As protein: CASSLGDRSSYEQYF.

This clone has just a few counts. This chain joins TRBV18 and TRBJ2-2, with TRBD2 as a possible D gene (5 bases). This CDR3 has 13 residues. Germline V gives CDR1 KGHSH, CDR2 LQKENI. The germline V and J ends were trimmed by 3 bases and 7 bases, with 9 bases remaining between them. The CDR3, as DNA: TGTGCCAGCTCACCGGACGGGGACGGGGAGCTGTTTTTT. Encoded protein: CASSPDGDGELFF.